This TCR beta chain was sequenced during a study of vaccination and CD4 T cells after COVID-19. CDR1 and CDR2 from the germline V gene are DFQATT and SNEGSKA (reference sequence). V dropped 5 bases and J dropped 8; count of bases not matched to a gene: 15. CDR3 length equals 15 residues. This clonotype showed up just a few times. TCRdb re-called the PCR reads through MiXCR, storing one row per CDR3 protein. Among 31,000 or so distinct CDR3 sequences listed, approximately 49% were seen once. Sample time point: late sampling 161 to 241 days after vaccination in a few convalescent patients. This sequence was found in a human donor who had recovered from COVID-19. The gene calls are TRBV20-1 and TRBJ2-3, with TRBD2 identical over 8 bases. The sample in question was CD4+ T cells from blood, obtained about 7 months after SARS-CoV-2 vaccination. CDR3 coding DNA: TGCAGTGCTGCCCCATCTGCGGGAGGTACTTCTACGCAGTATTTT. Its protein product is CSAAPSAGGTSTQYF.